These 4 T cell receptor beta chains originate from one sample sequenced in a study of molecular identifiers for immune sequencing clone quantification (dated by TCRdb to between 2017 and 2018). Receptors were amplified or captured by PCR. The instrument given in TCRdb is Illumina HiSeq 4000. Using fastp trimming at Q25 and MiXCR clonotype assembly, TCRdb reanalyzed the public sequencing data and kept in-frame beta chains. All rows with the same CDR3 protein become a single entry with the most common DNA and genes. This sample has some 100,000 distinct CDR3 sequences in its table, and around 20% of those were observed once. The top ten hold 0.7% to 0.95% of the sample. The sequenced sample was naive CD8+ T cells from blood, with Jurkat cell RNA spiked in. Reading the label with the study, this specimen's cell subset or site is: FACS-sorted CD8+CD4-CCR7+CD45RA+ naive T cells. These receptors were obtained from a human donor in good health. Some libraries in this study had Jurkat cell RNA spiked in.

With respect to this clonotype: With a much larger clone just one base away, this may be a read error. This chain joins TRBV19 and TRBJ2-1; TRBD2 is a possible D gene (5 bases). This CDR3 is 13 amino acids long. Germline-derived CDR1 and CDR2 are LNHDA and SQIVND (reference sequence). The CDR3 DNA is TGTGCCTGTAGTATAGACTACGACAATGAGCAGTTCTTC. This gives the protein CACSIDYDNEQFF. The full variable domain, in which reference TRBV19 and TRBJ2-1 provide the parts outside the CDR3, is DGGITQSPKYLFRKEGQNVTLSCEQNLNHDAMYWYRQDPGQGLRLIYYSQIVNDFQKGDIAEGYSVSREKKESFPLTVTSAQKNPTAFYLCACSIDYDNEQFFGPGTRLTVL.

In this sample, this clonotype turned up many times. V gene TRBV20-1 combines with J gene TRBJ2-5; D gene ambiguous. The CDR3 consists of 13 residues. CDR1 DFQATT and CDR2 SNEGSKA come from the germline V gene (reference sequence). V gave up 3 bases and J gave up 4 bases, with 12 bases separating them. The CDR3 DNA reads as TGCAGTGCTAGCGGCCCTTGGGGAGAGACCCAGTACTTC. This codes for CSASGPWGETQYF.

This clonotype was picked up many times. This chain links TRBV5-4 with TRBJ1-4; no firm D call. The CDR3 runs 13 residues. The germline CDR1 and CDR2 sequences are SGHNT and YYREEE (reference sequence). V was pared by 0 bases and J by 5 bases, with 5 bases between. This CDR3 is CASSLDGNEKLFF. In DNA form, the CDR3 reads TGTGCCAGCAGCTTGGACGGGAATGAAAAACTGTTTTTT.

This clonotype was seen repeatedly, ten times or more. This rearrangement joins TRBV2 to TRBJ2-7; D not certain. The germline V and J ends were trimmed by 2 bases and 0 bases, with 8 bases remaining between them. CDR1 SNHLY and CDR2 FYNNEI come from the germline V gene. The CDR3 loop spans 14 amino acids. The CDR3 DNA reads TGTGCCAGCAGTGAACAGGAGAGCTCCTACGAGCAGTACTTC. Its protein is CASSEQESSYEQYF.